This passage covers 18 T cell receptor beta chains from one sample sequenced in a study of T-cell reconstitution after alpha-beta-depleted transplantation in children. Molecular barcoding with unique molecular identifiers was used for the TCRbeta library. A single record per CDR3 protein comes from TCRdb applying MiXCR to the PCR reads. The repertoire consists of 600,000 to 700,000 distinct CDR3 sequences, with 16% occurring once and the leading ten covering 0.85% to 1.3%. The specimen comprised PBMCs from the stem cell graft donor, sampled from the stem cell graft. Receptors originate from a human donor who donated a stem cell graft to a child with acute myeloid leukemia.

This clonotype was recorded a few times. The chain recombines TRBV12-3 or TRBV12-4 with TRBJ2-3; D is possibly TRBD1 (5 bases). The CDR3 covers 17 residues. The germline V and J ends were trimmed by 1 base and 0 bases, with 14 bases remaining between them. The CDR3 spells CASSLEILTASTDTQYF. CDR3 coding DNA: TGTGCCAGCAGTTTAGAGATTTTGACAGCTAGCACAGATACGCAGTATTTT.

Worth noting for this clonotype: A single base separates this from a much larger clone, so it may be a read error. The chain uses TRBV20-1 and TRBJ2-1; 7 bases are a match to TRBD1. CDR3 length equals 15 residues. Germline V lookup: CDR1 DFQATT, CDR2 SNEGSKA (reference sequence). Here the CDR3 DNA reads TGCAGTGCTAGAGGCACCGGGACAGTGGTCAATGCGCAGTTCTTC. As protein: CSARGTGTVVNAQFF.

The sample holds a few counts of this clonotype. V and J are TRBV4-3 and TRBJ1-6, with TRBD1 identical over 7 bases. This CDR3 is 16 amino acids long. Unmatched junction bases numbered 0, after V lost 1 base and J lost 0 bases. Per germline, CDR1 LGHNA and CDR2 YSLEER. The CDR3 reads CASSQGDSSYNSPLHF. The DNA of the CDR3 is TGCGCCAGCAGCCAAGGGGACAGCTCCTATAATTCACCCCTCCACTTT.

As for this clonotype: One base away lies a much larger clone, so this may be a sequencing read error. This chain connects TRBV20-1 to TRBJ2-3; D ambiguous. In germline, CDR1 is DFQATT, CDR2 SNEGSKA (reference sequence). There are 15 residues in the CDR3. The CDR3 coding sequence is TGCGGTGCCCCCGATCTCGACGCTAGCACAGATACGCAGTATTTT. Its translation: CGAPDLDASTDTQYF.

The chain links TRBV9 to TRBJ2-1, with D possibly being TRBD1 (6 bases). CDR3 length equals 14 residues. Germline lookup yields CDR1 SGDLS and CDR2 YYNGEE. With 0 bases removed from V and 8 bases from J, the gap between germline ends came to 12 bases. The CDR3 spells CASSVDVGADEQFF. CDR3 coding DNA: TGTGCCAGCAGCGTAGATGTGGGGGCCGATGAGCAGTTCTTC.

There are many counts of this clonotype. The CDR3 sequence is CSASSPVGQGLNSPLHF. For the CDR3, the DNA is TGCAGTGCTAGTAGCCCCGTGGGACAGGGATTAAATTCACCCCTCCACTTT. This chain uses TRBV20-1 with TRBJ1-6; TRBD1 matches at 9 bases. The germline gives CDR1 DFQATT, CDR2 SNEGSKA (reference sequence). V shed 3 bases, J shed 7 bases, and the junction held 13 bases outside the gene matches. This CDR3 is built from 17 residues.

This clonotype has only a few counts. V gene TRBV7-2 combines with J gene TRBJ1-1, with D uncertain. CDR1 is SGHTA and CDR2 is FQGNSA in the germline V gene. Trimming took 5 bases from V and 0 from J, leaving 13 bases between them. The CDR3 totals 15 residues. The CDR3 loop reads CASSLSITMNTEAFF. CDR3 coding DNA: TGTGCCAGCAGCCTCAGTATCACTATGAACACTGAAGCTTTCTTT. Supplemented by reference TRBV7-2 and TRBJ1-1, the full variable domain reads GAGVSQSPSNKVTEKGKDVELRCDPISGHTALYWYRQSLGQGLEFLIYFQGNSAPDKSGLPSDRFSAERTGGSVSTLTIQRTQQEDSAVYLCASSLSITMNTEAFFGQGTRLTVV.

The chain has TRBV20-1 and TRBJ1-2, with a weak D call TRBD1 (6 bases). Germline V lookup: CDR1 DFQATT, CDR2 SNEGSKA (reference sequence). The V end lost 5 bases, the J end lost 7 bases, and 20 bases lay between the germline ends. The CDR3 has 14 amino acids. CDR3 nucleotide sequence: TGCAGTGCTGGCCCTGGACAGTGGTCGGGTGGCTACACCTTC. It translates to CSAGPGQWSGGYTF.

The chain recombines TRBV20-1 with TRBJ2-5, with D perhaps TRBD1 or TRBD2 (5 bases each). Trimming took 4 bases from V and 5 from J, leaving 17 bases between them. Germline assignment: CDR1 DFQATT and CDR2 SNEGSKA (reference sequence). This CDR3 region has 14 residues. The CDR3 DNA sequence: TGCAGTGCTAAGGGGACGCCCACTGACGAGACCCAGTACTTC. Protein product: CSAKGTPTDETQYF.

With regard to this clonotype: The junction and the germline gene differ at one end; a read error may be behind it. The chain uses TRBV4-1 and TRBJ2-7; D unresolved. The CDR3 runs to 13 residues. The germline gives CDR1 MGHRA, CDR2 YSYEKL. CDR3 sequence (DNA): TGCGCCAGCAGCCTTCAAACACAGTACGAGCGGTACTTC. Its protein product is CASSLQTQYERYF.

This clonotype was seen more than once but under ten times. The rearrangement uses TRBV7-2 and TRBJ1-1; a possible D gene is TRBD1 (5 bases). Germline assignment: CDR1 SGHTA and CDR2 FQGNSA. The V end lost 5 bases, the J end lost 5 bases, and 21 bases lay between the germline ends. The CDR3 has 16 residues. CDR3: CASSPPGIGGGTEAFF. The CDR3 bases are TGTGCCAGCAGCCCGCCGGGGATTGGGGGGGGGACTGAAGCTTTCTTT.

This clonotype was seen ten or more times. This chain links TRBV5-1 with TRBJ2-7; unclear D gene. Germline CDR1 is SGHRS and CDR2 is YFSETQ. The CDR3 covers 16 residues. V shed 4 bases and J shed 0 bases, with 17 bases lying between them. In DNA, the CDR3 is TGCGCCAGCAGCATCCAACAAGGGTTCTCCTCCTACGAGCAGTACTTC. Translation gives CASSIQQGFSSYEQYF. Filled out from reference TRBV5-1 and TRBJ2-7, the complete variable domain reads KAGVTQTPRYLIKTRGQQVTLSCSPISGHRSVSWYQQTPGQGLQFLFEYFSETQRNKGNFPGRFSGRQFSNSRSEMNVSTLELGDSALYLCASSIQQGFSSYEQYFGPGTRLTVT.

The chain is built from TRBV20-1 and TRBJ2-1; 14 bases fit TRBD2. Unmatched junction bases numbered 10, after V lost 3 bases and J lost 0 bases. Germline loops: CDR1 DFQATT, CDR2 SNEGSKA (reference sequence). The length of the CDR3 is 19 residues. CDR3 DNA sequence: TGCAGTGCTAGTCGGACTAGCGGGGGGCACGCGAGCTCCTACAATGAGCAGTTCTTC. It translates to CSASRTSGGHASSYNEQFF.

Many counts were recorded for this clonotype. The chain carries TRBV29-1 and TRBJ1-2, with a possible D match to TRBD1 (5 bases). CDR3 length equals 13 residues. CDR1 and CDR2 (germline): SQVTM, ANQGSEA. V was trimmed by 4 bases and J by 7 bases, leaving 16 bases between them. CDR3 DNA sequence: TGCAGCGTTGCCCATGACCGAAGGGGTGGCTACACCTTC. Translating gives CSVAHDRRGGYTF.

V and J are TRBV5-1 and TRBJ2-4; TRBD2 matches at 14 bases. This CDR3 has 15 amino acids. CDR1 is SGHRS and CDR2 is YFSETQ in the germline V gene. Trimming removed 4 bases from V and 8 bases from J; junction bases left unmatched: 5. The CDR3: CASSKTSGGVDIQYF. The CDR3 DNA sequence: TGCGCCAGCAGCAAGACTAGCGGGGGGGTAGACATTCAGTACTTC. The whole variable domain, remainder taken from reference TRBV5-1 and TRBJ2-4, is KAGVTQTPRYLIKTRGQQVTLSCSPISGHRSVSWYQQTPGQGLQFLFEYFSETQRNKGNFPGRFSGRQFSNSRSEMNVSTLELGDSALYLCASSKTSGGVDIQYFGAGTRLSVL.

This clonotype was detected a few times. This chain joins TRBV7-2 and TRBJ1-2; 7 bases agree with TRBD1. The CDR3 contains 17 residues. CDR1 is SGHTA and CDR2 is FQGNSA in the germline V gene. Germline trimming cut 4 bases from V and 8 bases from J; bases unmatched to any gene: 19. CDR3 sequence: CASSSQRTGGESGGYTF. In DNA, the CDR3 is TGTGCCAGCAGCTCCCAGAGGACAGGCGGGGAATCGGGGGGCTACACCTTC.

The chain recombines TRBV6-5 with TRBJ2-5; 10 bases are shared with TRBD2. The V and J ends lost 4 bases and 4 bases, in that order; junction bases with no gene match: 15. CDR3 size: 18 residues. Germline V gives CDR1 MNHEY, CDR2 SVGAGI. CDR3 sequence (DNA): TGTGCCAGCAGTTGTCCCTATCCAAGACTAGCGGGCGTAGAGACCCAGTACTTC. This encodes CASSCPYPRLAGVETQYF.

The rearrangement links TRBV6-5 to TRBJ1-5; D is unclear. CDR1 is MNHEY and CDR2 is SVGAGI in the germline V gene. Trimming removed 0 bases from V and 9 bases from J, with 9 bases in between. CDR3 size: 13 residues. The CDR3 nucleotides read TGTGCCAGCAGTTACTCGAAATCTCGGCCCCAGCATTTT. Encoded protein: CASSYSKSRPQHF.